The T cell receptor (beta chain) under discussion was sequenced for a study of blood T cell repertoires in COVID-19. Sequencing was performed with immunoSEQ multiplex PCR; in TCRdb, only in-frame clones are kept and a portion is missing. The sample includes 400,000 to 450,000 clones, around 89% of them seen just once. The V end lost 6 bases, the J end lost 2 bases, and 3 bases lay between the germline ends. The CDR3 covers 11 residues. The V gene's germline CDR1 is MNHEY and CDR2 SVGAGI. The gene calls are TRBV6-5 and TRBJ2-3; D remains unclear. This TCR was recovered from a man younger than 40 who had recovered from COVID-19. Sample: PBMCs or T cells enriched from blood (not recorded which). The CDR3 DNA is TGTGCCAGCAGCAACACAGATACGCAGTATTTT. Translation gives CASSNTDTQYF.